Listed below are T cell receptor beta chains from one sample, sequenced in a study of beta chain features in type 1 diabetes. Produced via immunoSEQ multiplex PCR; TCRdb's table is partial and in-frame only. Of some 660,000 clones in the sample, about 14% are singletons; the top ten hold just under 0.04%. The sample taken for sequencing was naive CD4+ T cells from blood. Receptors were obtained from a man aged 18 to 30 with type 1 diabetes. CDR3s include the opening cysteine and the closing phenylalanine or tryptophan. D genes are given only for firm matches. Clone size is given for some rows only: seen once, a few or many times, or a class if the clone is expanded.

size	V	D	J	length	CDR3	DNA
few	TRBV25-1	NA	TRBJ2-2	14	CASSDPVVTGELFF	TGTGCCAGCAGTGATCCGGTCGTCACCGGGGAGCTGTTTTTT
few	TRBV7-9	NA	TRBJ1-1	12	CASSFGGREAFF	TGTGCCAGCAGCTTTGGGGGTAGAGAAGCTTTCTTT
NA	TRBV25-1	NA	TRBJ2-5	12	CASSDYQETQYF	TGTGCCAGCAGTGATTATCAAGAGACCCAGTACTTC
NA	TRBV6-5	NA	TRBJ1-2	14	CASSYSDGAYGYTF	TGTGCCAGCAGTTACTCGGACGGTGCCTATGGCTACACCTTC
few	TRBV5-5	NA	TRBJ2-1	15	CASSLRLDAYNEQFF	TGTGCCAGCAGCTTAAGATTAGATGCCTACAATGAGCAGTTCTTC
NA	TRBV30	NA	TRBJ2-5	12	CAWGRIGETQYF	TGTGCCTGGGGACGCATCGGGGAGACCCAGTACTTC
NA	TRBV30	NA	TRBJ2-7	15	CAWSVGQGFAYEQYF	TGTGCCTGGAGTGTAGGTCAGGGGTTCGCCTACGAGCAGTACTTC
few	TRBV12-5	NA	TRBJ2-7	11	CASGDAYEQYF	TGTGCTAGTGGCGATGCCTACGAGCAGTACTTC
few	TRBV28	NA	TRBJ1-5	12	CASSWVRQPQHF	TGTGCCAGCAGTTGGGTCAGGCAGCCCCAGCATTTT
NA	TRBV5-1	TRBD1	TRBJ1-2	12	CASSLDRGGYTF	TGCGCCAGCAGCCTGGACAGGGGAGGCTACACCTTC
few	TRBV4-1	NA	TRBJ1-2	14	CASSQLGRRYGYTF	TGCGCCAGCAGCCAACTAGGGAGACGCTATGGCTACACCTTC
few	TRBV2	NA	TRBJ2-3	12	CASSEAGDTQYF	TGTGCCAGCAGTGAAGCCGGAGATACGCAGTATTTT
NA	TRBV5-1	NA	TRBJ1-1	15	CASSSTTGMNTEAFF	TGCGCCAGCAGCTCTACAACAGGGATGAACACTGAAGCTTTCTTT
NA	TRBV4-3	TRBD2	TRBJ2-4	14	CASSRGLAQNIQYF	TGCGCCAGCAGCCGAGGACTAGCTCAAAACATTCAGTACTTC
few	TRBV7-2	TRBD1	TRBJ1-6	18	CASSSGQGIEFLGSPLHF	TGTGCCAGCAGTTCGGGACAGGGGATAGAATTCCTGGGTTCACCCCTCCACTTT
NA	TRBV6-1	NA	TRBJ2-5	14	CASSRDSYAETQYF	TGTGCCAGCAGCAGGGACTCCTACGCAGAGACCCAGTACTTC
few	TRBV28	TRBD1	TRBJ2-7	16	CASSSPRTGSSYEQYF	TGTGCCAGCAGTTCTCCTCGGACAGGGAGCTCCTACGAGCAGTACTTC
NA	TRBV7-2	NA	TRBJ2-3	15	CASSLSSVSTDTQYF	TGTGCCAGCAGCTTATCTAGCGTAAGCACAGATACGCAGTATTTT
NA	TRBV5-1	NA	TRBJ2-6	15	CASSLLSSGANVLTF	TGCGCCAGCAGCTTATTGTCCTCTGGGGCCAACGTCCTGACTTTC
few	TRBV7-9	TRBD2	TRBJ2-1	15	CASSTPGGPYNEQFF	TGTGCCAGCAGCACCCCGGGGGGGCCTTACAATGAGCAGTTCTTC
few	TRBV10-3	TRBD2	TRBJ2-7	14	CAISGTSGNYEQYF	TGTGCCATCAGCGGGACTAGCGGGAACTACGAGCAGTACTTC
few	TRBV29-1	NA	TRBJ2-7	12	CSVVWQTYEQYF	TGCAGCGTTGTTTGGCAGACCTACGAGCAGTACTTC
NA	TRBV5-1	TRBD1	TRBJ2-3	14	CASSFQGAKDTQYF	TGCGCCAGCAGCTTCCAGGGGGCGAAAGATACGCAGTATTTT
few	TRBV5-1	NA	TRBJ2-2	14	CASSLVLSAGELFF	TGCGCCAGCAGCTTGGTCTTGTCAGCCGGGGAGCTGTTTTTT
NA	TRBV18	NA	TRBJ2-5	14	CASSPQYTQETQYF	TGTGCCAGCTCACCACAATATACCCAAGAGACCCAGTACTTC
NA	TRBV7-2	NA	TRBJ2-7	15	CASSLVAGESYEQYF	TGTGCCAGCAGCTTAGTTGCCGGGGAGTCCTACGAGCAGTACTTC
NA	TRBV29-1	NA	TRBJ2-1	16	CSVALGASSNYNEQFF	TGCAGCGTTGCCCTAGGGGCGTCCTCGAACTACAATGAGCAGTTCTTC
few	TRBV28	NA	TRBJ2-5	13	CASSGGTQETQYF	TGTGCCAGCAGTGGAGGGACCCAAGAGACCCAGTACTTC
NA	TRBV9	NA	TRBJ2-7	13	CASSVGAGDEQYF	TGTGCCAGCAGCGTAGGTGCGGGTGACGAGCAGTACTTC
few	TRBV9	TRBD1	TRBJ2-1	16	CASSTDRDRAYNEQFF	TGTGCCAGCAGCACCGACCGGGACAGAGCCTACAATGAGCAGTTCTTC
few	TRBV7-8	TRBD2	TRBJ2-7	13	CASSPAGGDEQYF	TGTGCCAGCAGCCCAGCTGGGGGGGACGAGCAGTACTTC
NA	TRBV19	NA	TRBJ2-7	15	CASSIEEGFSYEQYF	TGTGCCAGTAGTATAGAGGAGGGGTTCTCCTACGAGCAGTACTTC
few	TRBV7-2	TRBD1	TRBJ1-2	14	CASSPGQGAPGYTF	TGTGCCAGCAGCCCCGGACAGGGGGCGCCTGGCTACACCTTC
NA	TRBV25-1	NA	TRBJ1-1	15	CASSEPRVGDTEAFF	TGTGCCAGCAGTGAGCCCAGGGTCGGAGACACTGAAGCTTTCTTT
NA	TRBV7-2	NA	TRBJ1-1	15	CASSFQGNPNTEAFF	TGTGCCAGCAGCTTCCAAGGGAATCCGAACACTGAAGCTTTCTTT
few	TRBV11-2	NA	TRBJ2-3	16	CASSPSGTLLPDTQYF	TGTGCCAGCAGCCCCTCCGGGACCCTCCTTCCGGATACGCAGTATTTT
NA	TRBV4-2	NA	TRBJ1-5	15	CASSQDWTVLQPQHF	TGTGCCAGCAGCCAAGATTGGACAGTTCTTCAGCCCCAGCATTTT
few	TRBV23-1	TRBD1	TRBJ2-5	17	CASRDFGTGDFQETQYF	TGCGCCAGCAGGGACTTCGGGACAGGGGACTTTCAAGAGACCCAGTACTTC
few	TRBV18	TRBD1	TRBJ1-3	15	CASSPPGTVGNTIYF	TGTGCCAGCTCACCACCCGGGACAGTTGGTAACACCATATATTTT
NA	TRBV7-3	NA	TRBJ2-7	14	CASSLGGPGYEQYF	TGTGCCAGCAGCCTCGGGGGGCCCGGCTACGAGCAGTACTTC
NA	TRBV5-1	NA	TRBJ1-1	15	CASSLQGMGNTEAFF	TGCGCCAGCAGCTTGCAGGGGATGGGGAACACTGAAGCTTTCTTT
few	TRBV9	NA	TRBJ2-5	14	CASSVGGTQETQYF	TGTGCCAGCAGCGTAGGGGGGACGCAAGAGACCCAGTACTTC
few	TRBV19	TRBD1	TRBJ1-2	12	CASSLRQGGYTF	TGTGCCAGTAGTCTCCGACAGGGCGGCTACACCTTC
NA	TRBV29-1	TRBD1	TRBJ1-1	13	CSVGTARNTEAFF	TGCAGCGTCGGGACAGCAAGGAACACTGAAGCTTTCTTT
few	TRBV7-6	NA	TRBJ1-1	14	CASSLSNTNTEAFF	TGTGCCAGCAGCTTATCGAATACGAACACTGAAGCTTTCTTT
NA	TRBV28	NA	TRBJ2-7	12	CASSPSRYEQYF	TGTGCCAGCAGTCCTAGCCGTTACGAGCAGTACTTC
few	TRBV7-2	TRBD2	TRBJ2-7	15	CASSLVGLTSYEQYF	TGTGCCAGCAGCTTAGTGGGACTAACCTCCTACGAGCAGTACTTC
few	TRBV7-9	NA	TRBJ1-1	15	CASSPAEGRDTEAFF	TGTGCCAGCAGCCCCGCGGAGGGAAGAGACACTGAAGCTTTCTTT
NA	TRBV30	NA	TRBJ1-3	14	CAWSVGGSGNTIYF	TGTGCCTGGAGTGTTGGTGGGTCTGGAAACACCATATATTTT
NA	TRBV14	TRBD1	TRBJ1-2	13	CASSQRTGDGYTF	TGTGCCAGCAGCCAACGGACAGGGGATGGCTACACCTTC
NA	TRBV5-6	TRBD1	TRBJ2-7	15	CASTPGQTVSYEQYF	TGTGCCAGCACCCCGGGACAGACTGTCTCCTACGAGCAGTACTTC
NA	TRBV5-1	TRBD2	TRBJ2-3	16	CASSPGLAGATDTQYF	TGCGCCAGCAGCCCGGGACTAGCGGGGGCCACAGATACGCAGTATTTT
NA	TRBV4-2	NA	TRBJ2-3	13	CASSQGGRDTQYF	TGTGCCAGCAGCCAAGGGGGACGAGATACGCAGTATTTT
few	TRBV7-9	NA	TRBJ2-1	13	CASSFVGANEQFF	TGTGCCAGCAGCTTCGTGGGAGCCAATGAGCAGTTCTTC
few	TRBV28	NA	TRBJ2-7	14	CATGMAGSTYEQYF	TGTGCCACCGGGATGGCAGGGTCGACCTACGAGCAGTACTTC
NA	TRBV4-1	NA	TRBJ2-7	17	CASSQDLYTELSYEQYF	TGCGCCAGCAGCCAAGACTTGTACACCGAGTTGAGCTACGAGCAGTACTTC
NA	TRBV2	NA	TRBJ2-7	13	CASSFGSSYEQYF	TGTGCCAGCAGTTTCGGCAGCTCCTACGAGCAGTACTTC
few	TRBV30	NA	TRBJ1-2	15	CAWSPLGPILYGYTF	TGTGCCTGGAGTCCTTTAGGGCCTATCCTCTATGGCTACACCTTC